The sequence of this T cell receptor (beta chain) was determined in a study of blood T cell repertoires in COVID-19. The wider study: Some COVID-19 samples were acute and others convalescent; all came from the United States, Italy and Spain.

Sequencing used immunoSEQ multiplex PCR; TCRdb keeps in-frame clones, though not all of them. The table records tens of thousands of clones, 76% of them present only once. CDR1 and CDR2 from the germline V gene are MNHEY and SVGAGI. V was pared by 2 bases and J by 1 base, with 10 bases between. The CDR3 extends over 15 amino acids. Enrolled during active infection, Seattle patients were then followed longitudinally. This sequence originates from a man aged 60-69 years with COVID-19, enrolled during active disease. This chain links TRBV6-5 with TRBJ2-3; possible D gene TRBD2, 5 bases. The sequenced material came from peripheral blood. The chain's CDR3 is CASSYGVSGTDTQYF. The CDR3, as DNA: TGTGCCAGCAGTTACGGGGTTAGCGGCACAGATACGCAGTATTTT.